The 32 T cell receptor beta chains given below trace back to one sample, sequenced in a study of preoperative IRX-2 immunotherapy in early breast cancer. Specified treatment: preoperative locoregional IRX-2 cytokine immunotherapy. Only in-frame clones appear in the TCRdb table, and some are missing; sequencing was by immunoSEQ multiplex PCR. The sample shows about 43,000 clones, about 95% of them seen only once. Sequencing was performed on tumor tissue, taken after IRX-2 immunotherapy. Receptor source: a human donor with breast cancer.

This chain joins TRBV7-2 and TRBJ2-1, with TRBD2 identical over 10 bases. There are 16 residues in the CDR3. The germline CDR1 and CDR2 sequences are SGHTA and FQGNSA. V was pared by 5 bases and J by 0 bases, with 4 bases of the junction left unmatched. This chain's CDR3 is CASSPSSGSSYNEQFF. CDR3 in DNA: TGTGCCAGCAGCCCTTCTAGCGGGAGCTCCTACAATGAGCAGTTCTTC. Combining the CDR3 with reference TRBV7-2 and TRBJ2-1 gives the whole variable domain GAGVSQSPSNKVTEKGKDVELRCDPISGHTALYWYRQSLGQGLEFLIYFQGNSAPDKSGLPSDRFSAERTGGSVSTLTIQRTQQEDSAVYLCASSPSSGSSYNEQFFGPGTRLTVL.

The chain employs TRBV28 and TRBJ1-1; TRBD1 matches at 7 bases. This CDR3 comprises 13 residues. Trimming removed 7 bases from V and 10 bases from J; junction bases left unmatched: 12. CDR1 is MDHEN and CDR2 is SYDVKM in the germline V gene. The CDR3 bases are TGTGCCAGCAATCAGGGGGGGCGAGTTGTAGCTTTCTTT. Encoded protein: CASNQGGRVVAFF.

The rearrangement joins TRBV4-3 to TRBJ1-5; D possibly corresponds to TRBD1 (5 bases). Germline values: CDR1 LGHNA, CDR2 YSLEER. The V end lost 0 bases, the J end lost 6 bases, and 15 bases lay between the germline ends. The CDR3 is made up of 16 amino acids. The CDR3 nucleotides read TGCGCCAGCAGCCAAGATCTGGCAGGGCAGGGTCAGCCCCAGCATTTT. Translation gives CASSQDLAGQGQPQHF.

This chain joins TRBV6-1 and TRBJ1-1; no definite D call. V lost 8 bases and J lost 3, with 13 bases in between. The CDR3 extends over 13 amino acids. Germline V gives CDR1 MNHNS, CDR2 SASEGT. The CDR3 DNA is TGTGCCAGCCCGAAGGGCAGCTACACTGAAGCTTTCTTT. Protein sequence: CASPKGSYTEAFF.

The chain recombines TRBV28 with TRBJ1-4; D remains unclear. V lost 2 bases and J lost 4, with 8 bases in between. The CDR3 runs to 14 residues. Germline V CDR1 and CDR2: MDHEN, SYDVKM. The CDR3 here is CASSLSQYNEKLFF. The CDR3 nucleotides are TGTGCCAGCAGTTTAAGTCAGTATAATGAAAAACTGTTTTTT.

This clone appeared a single time. The chain has TRBV9 and TRBJ2-3, with D perhaps TRBD1 (6 bases). V was clipped by 0 bases and J by 0 bases, with 8 bases between them. The CDR3 covers 15 residues. Germline CDR1 and CDR2: SGDLS and YYNGEE. CDR3 residues: CASSVGDRSTDTQYF. The CDR3 region has the DNA TGTGCCAGCAGCGTAGGTGACAGGAGCACAGATACGCAGTATTTT.

This rearrangement joins TRBV5-6 to TRBJ2-2; 11 bases align to TRBD2. Per the germline V gene, CDR1 is SGHDT and CDR2 is YYEEEE. The CDR3 is made up of 16 amino acids. V lost 4 bases, J lost 6 bases, and 8 bases stayed unmatched. CDR3 coding DNA: TGTGCCAGCAGCCCCTACCGACTAGCGGGGCCCGGGGAGCTGTTTTTT. Translation: CASSPYRLAGPGELFF.

The genes are TRBV29-1 and TRBJ1-2; a weak D match, TRBD1 (5 bases). Trimming took off 4 bases at V and 3 bases at J, with 21 bases between the two ends. Germline loops: CDR1 SQVTM, CDR2 ANQGSEA. This CDR3 spans 16 amino acids. The CDR3 coding sequence is TGCAGCGTTGGGGGGTCCTGGGTGCGAGACTACTATGGCTACACCTTC. Protein: CSVGGSWVRDYYGYTF.

V is TRBV4-1 and J is TRBJ2-3; 7 bases fit TRBD2. The CDR3 has 15 residues. J gave up 5 bases and V 1 base, and 6 bases lay outside the gene matches. Germline loops: CDR1 MGHRA, CDR2 YSYEKL. The CDR3 spells CASSQAHGRLDTQYF. In nucleotides, the CDR3 is TGCGCCAGCAGCCAAGCGCACGGGAGGCTAGATACGCAGTATTTT.

V is TRBV29-1 and J is TRBJ2-5; 7 bases are a match to TRBD2. The J call is uncertain, as TRBJ2-7 better fits the DNA end. Germline V gives CDR1 SQVTM, CDR2 ANQGSEA. The CDR3 has 12 amino acids. CDR3 sequence: CSVGGTTYEQYF. CDR3 in DNA: TGCAGCGTTGGGGGGACTACCTACGAGCAGTACTTC.

The chain combines TRBV19 with TRBJ2-1; 8 positions agree with TRBD2. Trimming cost V 6 bases and J 0 bases; bases outside gene matches: 10. CDR1 and CDR2 (germline): LNHDA, SQIVND (reference sequence). This CDR3 is 17 amino acids long. CDR3 in DNA: TGTGCCAGTAGAGGGAGCGGGGGCCTTCTCTCCTACAATGAGCAGTTCTTC. Its translation is CASRGSGGLLSYNEQFF.

V is TRBV27 and J is TRBJ1-1; D is ambiguous. Per germline, CDR1 MNHEY and CDR2 SMNVEV (reference sequence). The CDR3 contains 13 residues. V lost 3 bases, J lost 10 bases, and 15 bases lay in between. CDR3 sequence: CASSLWGIGGAFF. The CDR3 region has the DNA TGTGCCAGCAGTTTGTGGGGAATCGGCGGAGCTTTCTTT.

This chain's CDR3 is CASSLLGAGLAKNIQYF. In nucleotides, the CDR3 is TGTGCCAGTAGCCTATTGGGTGCGGGATTAGCCAAAAACATTCAGTACTTC. The chain combines TRBV19 with TRBJ2-4, with D possibly being TRBD2 (6 bases). Germline V gene data show CDR1 as LNHDA and CDR2 as SQIVND (reference sequence). The V end was cut by 6 bases, the J end by 0 bases, with 18 bases between. The CDR3 extends over 17 amino acids.

This sequence joins TRBV5-6 and TRBJ2-3; D gene ambiguous. Trimming shortened V by 0 bases and J by 3 bases, and 14 bases separated the two germline ends. Germline loops: CDR1 SGHDT, CDR2 YYEEEE. The CDR3 is made up of 16 amino acids. In nucleotides, the CDR3 is TGTGCCAGCAGCTTGGCCTCTAGTTACATGACAGATACGCAGTATTTT. Its protein product is CASSLASSYMTDTQYF.

The CDR3 loop is CARSPGDRALGGYTF. The CDR3 bases are TGTGCCAGAAGCCCAGGCGACAGGGCCCTCGGGGGCTACACCTTC. This rearrangement joins TRBV5-3 to TRBJ1-2, with 7 bases aligning to TRBD1. TRBV5-3 belongs to the ORF category, with a function that is uncertain. The length of the CDR3 is 15 residues. Trimming took 4 bases from V and 8 from J; bases not matched to a gene: 14.

The chain is built from TRBV7-9 and TRBJ2-6; D gene unclear. Germline V gives CDR1 SEHNR, CDR2 FQNEAQ (reference sequence). Trimming cost V 3 bases and J 11 bases, with 5 bases left between them. The CDR3 is 11 residues long. The CDR3 coding sequence is TGTGCCAGCAGCTTGGTCGACGTCCTGACTTTC. Amino acid sequence: CASSLVDVLTF.

V and J are TRBV6-5 and TRBJ1-5; possible D gene TRBD1, 5 bases. From germline, CDR1 is MNHEY and CDR2 SVGAGI. V lost 0 bases and J 2 bases, leaving 11 bases between the germline ends. The CDR3 has 16 residues. For the CDR3, the DNA is TGTGCCAGCAGTTACTCGGGACCTCAAGGCAATCAGCCCCAGCATTTT. Residues: CASSYSGPQGNQPQHF.

The rearrangement joins TRBV7-2 to TRBJ2-3; 12 nucleotides agree with TRBD1. The germline V gene encodes CDR1 SGHTA and CDR2 FQGNSA. Trimming at V came to 4 bases and at J to 4 bases, leaving 6 bases not matched to a gene. The CDR3 is 16 amino acids. CDR3 bases: TGTGCCAGCAGCTCCCGGGACAGGGGGCTCGCAGATACGCAGTATTTT. As protein: CASSSRDRGLADTQYF.

The table lists this clone with a count of one. The genes are TRBV7-8 and TRBJ1-2; the D is unclear. V was pared by 5 bases and J by 13 bases, with 29 bases between. Per the germline V gene, CDR1 is SGHVS and CDR2 is FQNEAQ. CDR3 length: 16 residues. This chain's CDR3 is CASSPARAYNTILVTF. Here the CDR3 DNA reads TGTGCCAGCAGCCCAGCTCGGGCTTATAATACTATTCTGGTCACCTTC.

J is TRBJ2-2 and V is TRBV7-2, with unresolved D. The CDR3 spans 14 residues. Trimming stripped 4 bases from V and 1 base from J, with 7 bases between. From germline, CDR1 is SGHTA and CDR2 FQGNSA. CDR3 DNA sequence: TGTGCCAGCAGCTCGAGAGTGAACACCGGGGAGCTGTTTTTT. Amino acids: CASSSRVNTGELFF.

The V and J genes are TRBV15 and TRBJ1-1; D gene uncertain. CDR3 size: 15 residues. Trimming shortened V by 0 bases and J by 0 bases, and 8 bases separated the two germline ends. Germline V CDR1 and CDR2: LNHNV, YYDKDF (reference sequence). CDR3 residues: CATSRDRAVNTEAFF. DNA of the CDR3: TGTGCCACCAGCAGAGATCGTGCAGTGAACACTGAAGCTTTCTTT.

The chain employs TRBV5-1 and TRBJ2-3; D possibly matches TRBD1 or TRBD2 (5 bases each). CDR3 size: 14 residues. Germline V gene lookup returns CDR1 SGHRS and CDR2 YFSETQ. The germline V and J ends were trimmed by 0 bases and 2 bases, with 7 bases remaining between them. The CDR3 DNA is TGCGCCAGCAGCTTGGGGGACCACACAGATACGCAGTATTTT. As protein: CASSLGDHTDTQYF.

The count of this clone is one. This chain connects TRBV5-4 to TRBJ2-1; no firm D call. The CDR3 consists of 14 residues. Deletions cut 0 bases from V and 6 bases from J, with 10 bases between. In germline, CDR1 is SGHNT, CDR2 YYREEE (reference sequence). The CDR3 region has the DNA TGTGCCAGCAGCTTGGAACCCAGTAGCAATGAGCAGTTCTTC. The encoded protein is CASSLEPSSNEQFF.

The chain joins TRBV28 to TRBJ1-1, with a tentative D call TRBD1 (5 bases). CDR1 and CDR2 (germline): MDHEN, SYDVKM. The germline V and J ends were trimmed by 7 bases and 6 bases, with 15 bases remaining between them. The CDR3 runs to 13 residues. The CDR3 loop reads CASTKSPGPEAFF. Written as DNA, the CDR3 is TGTGCCAGCACCAAAAGTCCGGGGCCTGAAGCTTTCTTT.

V gene TRBV10-3 combines with J gene TRBJ2-3, with TRBD1 as a possible D gene (5 bases). V lost 9 bases and J lost 2, with 12 bases in between. Germline-derived CDR1 and CDR2 are ENHRY and SYGVKD. The CDR3 sequence is 13 residues long. In nucleotides, the CDR3 is TGTGCCATAGGGGTCCTAAACACAGATACGCAGTATTTT. It is translated as CAIGVLNTDTQYF.

V and J are TRBV7-9 and TRBJ2-2, with D uncertain. The germline gives CDR1 SEHNR, CDR2 FQNEAQ (reference sequence). V shed 7 bases and J shed 6 bases, with 15 bases lying between them. The length of the CDR3 is 14 residues. CDR3 in DNA: TGTGCCAGCAACTCCGACCTTTTCGCCGGGGAGCTGTTTTTT. Its protein is CASNSDLFAGELFF.

In nucleotides, the CDR3 is TGTGCCAGCAGCTTAAGATGGATAGCAGATCAGCCCCAGCATTTT. Its translation: CASSLRWIADQPQHF. This chain joins TRBV7-8 and TRBJ1-5; unclear D gene. This CDR3 is built from 15 residues. Germline V gene data show CDR1 as SGHVS and CDR2 as FQNEAQ. Trimming stripped 2 bases from V and 5 bases from J, with 13 bases between.

The chain couples TRBV7-9 to TRBJ2-1, with 12 bases matching TRBD2. Looked up from germline, CDR1 is SEHNR and CDR2 is FQNEAQ (reference sequence). The V gene end was trimmed by 3 bases and the J gene end by 5 bases; junction bases not matched to a gene: 8. The CDR3 is 17 residues long. The CDR3 reads CASSFDRTSGRNNEQFF. In DNA, the CDR3 is TGTGCCAGCAGCTTCGATCGAACTAGCGGGAGGAACAATGAGCAGTTCTTC.

The chain recombines TRBV7-2 with TRBJ2-7, with TRBD1 matching over 7 bases. J was trimmed by 0 bases and V by 3 bases; bases with no gene match: 8. CDR1 is SGHTA, CDR2 FQGNSA, per germline. There are 16 residues in the CDR3. CDR3 coding DNA: TGTGCCAGCAGCTTCCTACCGGGACAGAGCTCCTACGAGCAGTACTTC. Protein: CASSFLPGQSSYEQYF.

This clone was detected once. This sequence joins TRBV10-3 and TRBJ2-7; possible D gene TRBD1, 6 bases. The CDR3 length is 16 residues. V was cut by 2 bases and J by 2 bases, with 16 bases left in between. Germline V gene sequence: CDR1 ENHRY, CDR2 SYGVKD. CDR3: CAISEVVGQTTYEQYF. The CDR3 coding sequence is TGTGCCATCAGTGAGGTTGTAGGACAGACCACCTACGAGCAGTACTTC.

The chain uses TRBV4-3 and TRBJ1-5, with D uncertain. V was cut by 7 bases and J by 4 bases, with 26 bases left in between. Germline V gene lookup returns CDR1 LGHNA and CDR2 YSLEER. The CDR3 runs to 18 residues. The chain's CDR3 is CASTPEGWGKASNQPQHF. The CDR3 DNA reads TGCGCCAGCACGCCCGAAGGGTGGGGAAAGGCGTCGAATCAGCCCCAGCATTTT.

This clone showed up just once. The chain combines TRBV28 with TRBJ2-7; the D is unclear. The CDR3 consists of 13 residues. V lost 6 bases to trimming and J lost 3 bases, with 12 bases between them. The germline V gene has CDR1 MDHEN and CDR2 SYDVKM. The CDR3, as DNA: TGTGCCAGCAGCCCCCCCGGAATCTACGAGCAGTACTTC. Translated, it gives CASSPPGIYEQYF.